What follows are 9 T cell receptor beta chains derived from one specimen sequenced in a study of T-cell memory formation after mild COVID-19. A single record per CDR3 protein comes from TCRdb applying MiXCR to the 5' RACE reads. Of tens of thousands of distinct CDR3 sequences detected, around 7.3% appear once; the ten largest clones hold approximately 1.5%. Sequencing input: PBMCs or a T cell subset sorted from them (not recorded which). The receptors were gathered from a man aged 18 to 35 who had mild COVID-19 (a few samples of this study predate the infection). Cell type and time point are not known.

This clonotype was counted a few times. This chain links TRBV7-2 with TRBJ2-7; 8 bases are shared with TRBD2. After removal of 1 base from V and 4 bases from J, the junction contained 3 bases not matched to a gene. This CDR3 is 14 amino acids long. Germline lookup yields CDR1 SGHTA and CDR2 FQGNSA. The CDR3 DNA is TGTGCCAGCAGCTTAGGTAGCGGGGCGTACGAGCAGTACGTC. Its translation: CASSLGSGAYEQYV.

This clonotype was found a few times. This chain links TRBV18 with TRBJ2-7; TRBD1 might be the D (6 bases). Germline CDR1 is KGHSH and CDR2 is LQKENI. V lost 6 bases and J lost 1, with 22 bases in between. The CDR3 runs to 17 residues. The CDR3 nucleotides read TGTGCCAGCTCGCTTGGGGGCCTAGGTCCGAAGTCCTACGAGCAGTACTTC. It specifies CASSLGGLGPKSYEQYF.

This clonotype was counted between two and nine times. The V call is TRBV12-3 or TRBV12-4, the J call TRBJ2-1, with D perhaps TRBD2 (5 bases). V lost 7 bases to trimming and J lost 5 bases, with 9 bases between them. This CDR3 is 12 amino acids long. The CDR3 DNA is TGTGCCAGCAAAACTAGTAACAATGAGCAGTTCTTC. Translated: CASKTSNNEQFF.

The chain recombines TRBV24-1 with TRBJ2-5; 8 positions match TRBD1. This CDR3 is 13 amino acids long. Germline CDR1 is KGHDR and CDR2 is SFDVKD. V shed 5 bases, J shed 7 bases, and the junction held 5 bases outside the gene matches. CDR3 DNA sequence: TGTGCCACCAGTGCCTCTGACAGGGGGACCCAGTACTTC. Protein sequence: CATSASDRGTQYF.

The sample holds a few counts of this clonotype. In DNA form, the CDR3 reads TGCAGTGCTAGCGGGCTAGCGGGGACCACCGGGGGCAATGAGCAGTTCTTC. It codes for CSASGLAGTTGGNEQFF. The chain combines TRBV20-1 with TRBJ2-1, with 9 bases aligning to TRBD2. The CDR3 runs to 17 residues. V lost 3 bases to trimming and J lost 6 bases; unmatched junction nucleotides: 15. Per germline, CDR1 DFQATT and CDR2 SNEGSKA (reference sequence).

This clonotype was detected many times. The rearrangement uses TRBV5-1 and TRBJ2-5, with 9 bases fitting TRBD2. The CDR3 runs 16 residues. Losses at the gene ends were 3 bases for V and 3 bases for J; bases not matched to a gene: 9. Germline V gene lookup returns CDR1 SGHRS and CDR2 YFSETQ. CDR3 loop: CASSSGRAGGEETQYF. Written as DNA, the CDR3 is TGCGCCAGCAGCTCCGGCCGGGCGGGGGGGGAAGAGACCCAGTACTTC.

This clonotype was counted only a few times. The V and J genes are TRBV7-8 and TRBJ2-5, with D possibly called TRBD1 or TRBD2 (6 bases each). V gave up 7 bases and J gave up 5 bases, with 17 bases separating them. Germline lookup yields CDR1 SGHVS and CDR2 FQNEAQ. This CDR3 has 14 residues. The CDR3 region is CASKRGAGIETQYF. The CDR3 bases are TGTGCCAGCAAAAGGGGGGCAGGGATTGAGACCCAGTACTTC. The full variable domain, with the rest looked up from reference TRBV7-8 and TRBJ2-5, is GAGVSQSPRYKVAKRGQDVALRCDPISGHVSLFWYQQALGQGPEFLTYFQNEAQLDKSGLPSDRFFAERPEGSVSTLKIQRTQQEDSAVYLCASKRGAGIETQYFGPGTRLLVL.

This clonotype has only a few counts. CDR3 region: CASSVGPAGVYEQYF. The CDR3, as DNA: TGTGCCAGCAGCGTAGGCCCAGCGGGGGTCTACGAGCAGTACTTC. This chain links TRBV9 with TRBJ2-7; TRBD2 matches at 8 bases. The junction had 5 bases not matched to a gene; V was cut back by 0 bases and J by 3 bases. Germline loops: CDR1 SGDLS, CDR2 YYNGEE. This CDR3 is built from 15 residues.

The chain has TRBV5-4 and TRBJ2-7, with 9 bases that match TRBD1. The germline V gene encodes CDR1 SGHNT and CDR2 YYREEE (reference sequence). The V segment lost 3 bases and the J segment 6 bases; nucleotides outside the gene matches: 4. The CDR3 length is 13 residues. The CDR3 DNA is TGTGCCAGCAGCTGGGGGACAGGGAGCGAGCAGTACTTC. Protein product: CASSWGTGSEQYF.